This TCR beta chain was recovered during a study of CD8 T cells in ankylosing spondylitis. Study observations and caveats: Before this, some motif variants had been reported in reactive arthritis synovial fluid and blood. As reported, disease-linked clones showed significant enrichment in matched ankylosing spondylitis synovial fluid. Seemingly distinctive of ankylosing spondylitis blood was a TCR beta motif formed by eight highly homologous variants.

This clonotype came up many times. Its antigen remains unidentified. Each TCR beta library was made by quantitative 5'-RACE that incorporated molecular barcodes. Each CDR3 protein is one row after TCRdb ran MiXCR on the 5' RACE reads. This table has under 300,000 distinct CDR3 sequences, roughly a tenth appearing once. Germline V lookup: CDR1 SGHTA, CDR2 FQGNSA. Trimming took off 1 base at V and 2 bases at J, with 11 bases between the two ends. This CDR3 is 15 amino acids long. This TCR came from a male donor with ankylosing spondylitis or in good health (not recorded which). This chain joins TRBV7-2 and TRBJ2-5, with D tentatively TRBD1 or TRBD2 (5 bases each). The sample taken for sequencing was blood, either unsorted or a sorted T cell fraction (not recorded which). The CDR3 reads CASSLVAGSQETQYF. The CDR3 bases are TGTGCCAGCAGCTTAGTGGCAGGGAGTCAAGAGACCCAGTACTTC.